The 2 T cell receptor beta chains presented below share a single source sample, sequenced in a study of blood T cell repertoires in COVID-19. The protocol was immunoSEQ multiplex PCR, while the TCRdb copy is restricted to in-frame clones and leaves out a portion. Counted here are tens of thousands of clones, 91% occurring once; the ten biggest clones make up around 7.8%. Material for sequencing was peripheral blood. The receptor source for this set is a man in his forties or fifties with COVID-19, enrolled during active disease.

This clone showed up just a few times. The rearrangement joins TRBV11-2 to TRBJ1-3; TRBD1 is a possible D gene (5 bases). Germline values: CDR1 SGHAT, CDR2 FQNNGV. The CDR3 has 13 amino acids. The ends were cut back, 4 bases at V and 3 bases at J, with 7 bases in the middle. This CDR3 is CASSSGVGNTIYF. The CDR3 nucleotides are TGTGCCAGCAGCTCGGGGGTTGGAAACACCATATATTTT.

The chain joins TRBV7-9 to TRBJ1-6, with TRBD1 identical over 7 bases. V gave up 10 bases and J gave up 5 bases; unmatched junction bases: 8. CDR1 and CDR2 (germline): SEHNR, FQNEAQ (reference sequence). The CDR3 is 14 residues long. The CDR3 DNA reads TGTGCCAACCCGACCGGGACAGATAATTCACCCCTCCACTTT. It translates to CANPTGTDNSPLHF.